A single sample is the source of the 31 T cell receptor beta chains below, sequenced in a study of T cells in tumors after PD-1 blockade. Some clones are missing from TCRdb's copy, which holds only in-frame ones; the method was immunoSEQ multiplex PCR. Of tens of thousands of clones listed, roughly 77% are singletons. Source: PBMCs, taken before anti-PD-1 treatment. Receptors originate from a human donor with basal cell carcinoma.

This chain links TRBV9 with TRBJ2-5; 13 bases align to TRBD2. Germline V gene lookup returns CDR1 SGDLS and CDR2 YYNGEE. Germline trimming cut 0 bases from V and 4 bases from J; bases unmatched to any gene: 3. This CDR3 comprises 16 residues. CDR3 sequence: CASSVGGLAGSETQYF. The CDR3, as DNA: TGTGCCAGCAGCGTAGGGGGACTAGCGGGGTCAGAGACCCAGTACTTC.

The rearrangement uses TRBV5-4 and TRBJ2-1; 7 bases line up with TRBD2. The germline gives CDR1 SGHNT, CDR2 YYREEE (reference sequence). With V trimmed by 2 bases and J by 6 bases, 11 bases remained unmatched. The CDR3 totals 16 residues. In nucleotides, the CDR3 is TGTGCCAGCAGCTTCCCCCCTCAGGGCGGGGGCAATGAGCAGTTCTTC. The encoded protein is CASSFPPQGGGNEQFF. Variable domain in full (rest from reference TRBV5-4 and TRBJ2-1): ETGVTQSPTHLIKTRGQQVTLRCSSQSGHNTVSWYQQALGQGPQFIFQYYREEENGRGNFPPRFSGLQFPNYSSELNVNALELDDSALYLCASSFPPQGGGNEQFFGPGTRLTVL.

This rearrangement joins TRBV2 to TRBJ2-3, with a tentative D call TRBD2 (5 bases). This CDR3 contains 14 residues. Deletions cut 5 bases from V and 6 bases from J, with 15 bases between. The germline V gene encodes CDR1 SNHLY and CDR2 FYNNEI. The CDR3 DNA sequence: TGTGCCAGCAGTCCCTGGACTGTTTCCGATACGCAGTATTTT. Translating it yields CASSPWTVSDTQYF.

This rearrangement joins TRBV23-1 to TRBJ2-2; 9 bases line up with TRBD1. TRBV23-1 is classed as an ORF, of uncertain function. J lost 6 bases, V lost 2 bases, and 16 bases had no gene match. There are 19 residues in the CDR3. CDR3 bases: TGCGCCAGCAGTCAAATCAGAGCTAAAACAGGGGGCGGTTCCGGGGAGCTGTTTTTT. It codes for CASSQIRAKTGGGSGELFF.

The chain has TRBV7-8 and TRBJ1-5, with D tentatively TRBD1 (6 bases). The CDR3 runs 16 residues. With 1 base removed from V and 2 bases from J, the gap between germline ends came to 12 bases. Germline values: CDR1 SGHVS, CDR2 FQNEAQ. The CDR3 nucleotides read TGTGCCAGCAGCTTAGGGCAGGGGTCGGGCAATCAGCCCCAGCATTTT. Translation: CASSLGQGSGNQPQHF.

This rearrangement joins TRBV2 to TRBJ2-3; 8 nucleotides line up with TRBD2. V lost 1 base and J lost 4; bases outside the gene matches: 4. Germline lookup yields CDR1 SNHLY and CDR2 FYNNEI. The CDR3 spans 15 residues. CDR3 nucleotide sequence: TGTGCCAGCAGTGAAGGGGGACTAGGGCCAGATACGCAGTATTTT. It translates to CASSEGGLGPDTQYF.

The chain carries TRBV6-5 and TRBJ2-3; 11 bases are shared with TRBD1. In germline, CDR1 is MNHEY, CDR2 SVGAGI. V trimming: 4 bases; J trimming: 8 bases; junction bases outside the gene matches: 11. The CDR3 loop spans 16 amino acids. The CDR3 DNA reads as TGTGCCAGCAGTTCCGCCGGGACAGGGGGTAGAGGTACGCAGTATTTT. Its translation is CASSSAGTGGRGTQYF.

The chain combines TRBV5-4 with TRBJ2-1; TRBD2 is a possible D gene (6 bases). Germline CDR1 and CDR2: SGHNT and YYREEE (reference sequence). The CDR3 runs to 16 residues. V lost 0 bases and J lost 5, with 15 bases in between. The CDR3 bases are TGTGCCAGCAGCTTGGGAGGGGACTGGTCTGACAATGAGCAGTTCTTC. Translated: CASSLGGDWSDNEQFF.

V gene TRBV7-9 combines with J gene TRBJ2-7; no clear D gene. The length of the CDR3 is 13 residues. Germline V lookup: CDR1 SEHNR, CDR2 FQNEAQ (reference sequence). V lost 5 bases and J 2 bases, leaving 10 bases between the germline ends. This CDR3 is CASSATQAYEQYF. The CDR3 DNA is TGTGCCAGCAGCGCCACTCAGGCCTACGAGCAGTACTTC.

The V gene is TRBV2, the J gene TRBJ1-5; D is ambiguous. This CDR3 is built from 13 residues. V lost 8 bases and J lost 3, with 11 bases in between. The germline gives CDR1 SNHLY, CDR2 FYNNEI. The CDR3 reads CASRRGNNQPQHF. The CDR3 DNA follows: TGTGCCAGCCGCCGGGGAAACAATCAGCCCCAGCATTTT.

As DNA, the CDR3 is TGCAGCGTTCGTCAGAGTAACACCGGGGAGCTGTTTTTT. It yields the protein CSVRQSNTGELFF. This rearrangement joins TRBV29-1 to TRBJ2-2; D is uncertain. The CDR3 runs 13 residues. Germline V lookup: CDR1 SQVTM, CDR2 ANQGSEA. The V end lost 5 bases, the J end lost 2 bases, and 9 bases lay between the germline ends.

This clone was detected once. The gene calls are TRBV18 and TRBJ1-4, with no clear D. Trimming stripped 3 bases from V and 10 bases from J, with 12 bases between. There are 13 residues in the CDR3. CDR1 and CDR2 from the germline V gene are KGHSH and LQKENI. The CDR3: CASSPRGSLKLFF. DNA for the CDR3: TGTGCCAGCTCACCCCGTGGGTCGTTAAAACTGTTTTTT.

This rearrangement joins TRBV27 to TRBJ2-1, with 14 bases that match TRBD2. The CDR3 consists of 16 residues. Germline values: CDR1 MNHEY, CDR2 SMNVEV (reference sequence). Trimming removed 4 bases from V and 9 bases from J; junction bases left unmatched: 8. As DNA, the CDR3 is TGTGCCAGCAGTTCGGGACTAGCGGGGGCTTTTGGTGAGCAGTTCTTC. Protein sequence: CASSSGLAGAFGEQFF.

The J gene is TRBJ1-3, the V gene TRBV6-5; TRBD1 might be the D (5 bases). V dropped 5 bases and J dropped 8 bases, with 19 bases sitting between them. From germline, CDR1 is MNHEY and CDR2 SVGAGI. This CDR3 spans 15 amino acids. CDR3: CASSRADKAGDTIYF. The CDR3, as DNA: TGTGCCAGCAGTCGGGCGGACAAGGCTGGGGACACCATATATTTT.

The chain combines TRBV29-1 with TRBJ2-7; D unresolved. The ends were cut back, 4 bases at V and 5 bases at J, with 18 bases in the middle. The CDR3 runs to 14 residues. Germline V gene sequence: CDR1 SQVTM, CDR2 ANQGSEA. This CDR3 is CSVAVTVGKNEQYF. The CDR3, as DNA: TGCAGCGTTGCTGTCACAGTCGGTAAAAACGAGCAGTACTTC.

The rearrangement uses TRBV5-1 and TRBJ1-2; D ambiguous. Germline loops: CDR1 SGHRS, CDR2 YFSETQ. The V end lost 0 bases, the J end lost 6 bases, and 12 bases lay between the germline ends. There are 14 residues in the CDR3. CDR3 in amino acids: CASSLVSERNGYTF. Here the CDR3 DNA reads TGCGCCAGCAGCTTGGTTAGTGAAAGAAATGGCTACACCTTC.

This chain links TRBV2 with TRBJ2-7; perhaps TRBD1 as D (6 bases). Germline V gene data show CDR1 as SNHLY and CDR2 as FYNNEI. Trimming removed 7 bases from V and 1 base from J, with 11 bases in between. The length of the CDR3 is 13 residues. The CDR3 DNA sequence: TGTGCCAGCACCGGGACACCTTCCTACGAGCAGTACTTC. Residues: CASTGTPSYEQYF.

The chain couples TRBV2 to TRBJ2-4; D is perhaps TRBD2 (6 bases). CDR1 is SNHLY, CDR2 FYNNEI, per germline. V was trimmed by 1 base and J by 0 bases, leaving 10 bases between them. The CDR3 is made up of 16 amino acids. CDR3 amino acids: CASSEGWRGAKNIQYF. In DNA form, the CDR3 reads TGTGCCAGCAGTGAAGGTTGGAGGGGAGCCAAAAACATTCAGTACTTC.

The chain is built from TRBV5-1 and TRBJ2-7; 11 positions match TRBD2. The length of the CDR3 is 14 residues. CDR1 and CDR2 (germline): SGHRS, YFSETQ. V lost 4 bases, J lost 4 bases, and 4 bases stayed unmatched. In DNA, the CDR3 is TGCGCCAGCAGCGCAAGACTAGCGGGATACGAGCAGTACTTC. Protein sequence: CASSARLAGYEQYF.

The J gene is TRBJ1-4, the V gene TRBV19; a weak D match, TRBD1 (5 bases). The germline CDR1 and CDR2 sequences are LNHDA and SQIVND (reference sequence). V lost 3 bases to trimming and J lost 6 bases, with 11 bases between them. The CDR3 is 14 amino acids. The CDR3 reads CASSIGHFDEKLFF. The CDR3 bases are TGTGCCAGTAGTATTGGACATTTTGATGAAAAACTGTTTTTT.

The chain uses TRBV4-1 and TRBJ2-3; D possibly corresponds to TRBD2 (5 bases). Germline CDR1 MGHRA, CDR2 YSYEKL. The CDR3 consists of 16 residues. V lost 0 bases and J 8 bases, leaving 18 bases between the germline ends. CDR3 amino acids: CASSQDQVRRYGTQYF. CDR3 bases: TGCGCCAGCAGCCAAGATCAGGTCAGGAGGTACGGTACGCAGTATTTT.

This clone was picked up a small number of times. Since no conserved phenylalanine or tryptophan closes the CDR3, a read error is the likely cause. The DNA is left out, because the CDR3 cannot be placed on it with certainty; the CDR3 is given as TCRdb lists it. The rearrangement links TRBV6-1 to TRBJ1-1. The CDR3 length equals 12 residues, ends included. The germline CDR1 and CDR2 sequences are MNHNS and SASEGT. CDR3 sequence reads: CASSYGRDGSRL.

J is TRBJ1-2 and V is TRBV12-3 or TRBV12-4; D gene uncertain. V dropped 5 bases and J dropped 2 bases, with 9 bases sitting between them. The CDR3 has 13 amino acids. Here the CDR3 reads CASSLDNNYGYTF. The CDR3 DNA follows: TGTGCCAGCAGTCTCGACAACAACTATGGCTACACCTTC.

V is TRBV7-6 and J is TRBJ2-7, with D perhaps matching TRBD1 (6 bases). This CDR3 is built from 15 residues. Looked up from germline, CDR1 is SGHVS and CDR2 is FNYEAQ. V dropped 1 base and J dropped 2 bases, with 12 bases sitting between them. CDR3 protein: CASSLGAGAPYEQYF. The CDR3 DNA reads as TGTGCCAGCAGCTTAGGGGCAGGGGCACCCTACGAGCAGTACTTC.

Ten or more counts support this clone. Here the CDR3 reads CASSIGLAGGNTGELFF. In DNA, the CDR3 is TGTGCCAGCAGCATCGGACTAGCGGGGGGCAACACCGGGGAGCTGTTTTTT. J is TRBJ2-2 and V is TRBV13, with TRBD2 matching 14 bases. This CDR3 has 17 amino acids. J was trimmed by 2 bases and V by 5 bases; bases with no gene match: 4. The germline CDR1 and CDR2 sequences are PRHDT and FYEKMQ (reference sequence).

The chain couples TRBV7-2 to TRBJ1-5, with D unclear. Trimming took 3 bases from V and 0 from J, leaving 9 bases between them. CDR1 and CDR2 from the germline V gene are SGHTA and FQGNSA. The CDR3 runs 15 residues. CDR3 bases: TGTGCCAGCAGCTTTAGCCCAGGTAGCAATCAGCCCCAGCATTTT. Amino acid sequence: CASSFSPGSNQPQHF.

The chain has TRBV6-5 and TRBJ2-2, with 8 nucleotides matching TRBD1. The CDR3 is 15 amino acids. CDR1 MNHEY and CDR2 SVGAGI come from the germline V gene. Trimming at V came to 5 bases and at J to 3 bases, leaving 5 bases not matched to a gene. This CDR3 is CASSTDRGDTGELFF. DNA for the CDR3: TGTGCCAGCAGTACCGACAGGGGCGACACCGGGGAGCTGTTTTTT.

The chain couples TRBV19 to TRBJ2-5; D is perhaps TRBD2 (6 bases). The V end lost 5 bases, the J end lost 0 bases, and 10 bases lay between the germline ends. Germline V gene lookup returns CDR1 LNHDA and CDR2 SQIVND (reference sequence). CDR3 length: 14 residues. In DNA, the CDR3 is TGTGCCAGTAGTCCCTGGGACTACCAAGAGACCCAGTACTTC. Residues: CASSPWDYQETQYF. Based on the CDR3 plus reference TRBV19 and TRBJ2-5, the full variable domain is DGGITQSPKYLFRKEGQNVTLSCEQNLNHDAMYWYRQDPGQGLRLIYYSQIVNDFQKGDIAEGYSVSREKKESFPLTVTSAQKNPTAFYLCASSPWDYQETQYFGPGTRLLVL.

The V gene is TRBV12-3 or TRBV12-4, the J gene TRBJ1-4, with D possibly matching TRBD1 (6 bases). The V gene lost 3 bases and the J gene lost 5 bases, with 7 bases spanning the gap. The CDR3 has 13 residues. The chain's CDR3 is CASSLQGNEKLFF. The CDR3 DNA is TGTGCCAGCAGTTTGCAGGGGAATGAAAAACTGTTTTTT.

The chain recombines TRBV2 with TRBJ1-1; 8 positions match TRBD1. CDR1 and CDR2 from the germline V gene are SNHLY and FYNNEI. This CDR3 spans 14 amino acids. J gave up 5 bases and V 7 bases, and 9 bases lay outside the gene matches. In DNA form, the CDR3 reads TGTGCCAGCAACCGGGACAGGATTATGACTGAAGCTTTCTTT. This encodes CASNRDRIMTEAFF.

The rearrangement joins TRBV6-5 to TRBJ1-5; 11 positions agree with TRBD1. This CDR3 has 15 amino acids. From germline, CDR1 is MNHEY and CDR2 SVGAGI. The junction had 5 bases not matched to a gene; V was cut back by 6 bases and J by 4 bases. The CDR3 coding sequence is TGTGCCAGCAGCGATGGGACAGGGGGAAATCAGCCCCAGCATTTT. This translates into CASSDGTGGNQPQHF.